Sequencing of this T cell receptor beta chain was carried out in a study of blood T cell repertoires in COVID-19. Data came from immunoSEQ multiplex PCR; TCRdb stores just in-frame clones and leaves some out. The sample shows roughly 150,000 clones, under 95% of them seen only once. V was trimmed by 3 bases and J by 0 bases, leaving 6 bases between them. Germline lookup yields CDR1 KGHSH and CDR2 LQKENI. This CDR3 has 13 amino acids. This chain links TRBV18 with TRBJ2-7; D may be TRBD1 (5 bases). Input material: peripheral blood. The sequence was collected from a man between 18 and 29 years old with COVID-19, enrolled during active disease. The CDR3 coding sequence is TGTGCCAGCTCACCCGGACACTCCTACGAGCAGTACTTC. Protein: CASSPGHSYEQYF.